This T cell receptor (beta chain) derives from a study of tumor and adjacent non-tumor tissue in lung cancer. Findings and limits, study-wide: Top 100 clones took a larger repertoire share in normal lung.

The template was RNA from unsorted bulk tissue. Distant lung tissue was collected more than 3 cm away from the tumor edge. Three rounds of nested PCR, following a modified ARM-PCR protocol, produced the TCRbeta library. MiXCR, applied by TCRdb to the multiplex PCR reads, yields one record per CDR3 protein. The repertoire includes tens of thousands of distinct CDR3 sequences, about 82% of them detected once, and about 54% sits in the top ten. Germline trimming cut 4 bases from V and 11 bases from J; bases unmatched to any gene: 23. Germline V gives CDR1 SGHNT, CDR2 YYREEE (reference sequence). The CDR3 has 17 residues. Comment on this clonotype: The antigen is undetermined.

The chain recombines TRBV5-4 with TRBJ1-1, with 7 positions matching TRBD1. This receptor was obtained from a man aged 60 to 69 with non-small cell lung cancer. Sequencing used distant non-tumor lung tissue. The CDR3 sequence is CASSVGRQGRGDTEAFF. CDR3 sequence (DNA): TGTGCCAGCAGCGTCGGTCGACAGGGACGAGGCGACACCGAGGCTTTCTTT.